The clone carrying this T cell receptor (beta chain) was seen at least ten times. Its matching antigen is unknown. The study amplified TCR beta CDR3 regions using RNA transcripts. First-round RT-PCR with HTBI primers preceded a second-round multiplex PCR. One entry per CDR3 protein results from TCRdb running MiXCR on the multiplex PCR reads. This sample has about 500,000 distinct CDR3 sequences, with about an eighth found just once. Other autoimmune diseases, uncontrolled infections, pregnancy or lactation excluded patients from enrollment. Clinical symptoms, serum thyroxine, TRAb, thyroid ultrasound and orbital computed tomography formed the basis of diagnosis. This record comes from a study of Graves' ophthalmopathy and Graves' hyperthyroidism. The wider study: There was a collection of peripheral blood at initial diagnosis, before any treatment. Points from the study as a whole: A 13-signature model separated ophthalmopathy from stable hyperthyroidism, approximately 87% sensitivity, around 78% specificity.

Per the germline V gene, CDR1 is MNHNS and CDR2 is SASEGT. CDR3 length: 18 amino acids. The V end was cut by 0 bases, the J end by 3 bases, with 20 bases between. This clonotype was obtained from a young woman with Graves' ophthalmopathy. The material sequenced was blood. J is TRBJ2-5 and V is TRBV6-1, with D unclear. In DNA form, the CDR3 reads TGTGCCAGCAGTGAAGCGACAATTACGTCCTTTTTTGAAGAGACCCAGTACTTC. Translation: CASSEATITSFFEETQYF.